Listed below are T cell receptor beta chains from one sample, sequenced in a study of shared clonotypes between healthy human individuals. Generated by immunoSEQ multiplex PCR, the TCRdb table keeps only in-frame clones and is missing some. The table lists about 600,000 clones, about 98% of them singletons. The material sequenced was naive CD8+ T cells sorted from blood. These receptors were collected from a man under 40 in good health. Both conserved end residues are part of each CDR3. The D gene is left open where the match is weak. Clone size is stated in some rows and not others, as once, few, many or a class when expanded.

size: NA
V: TRBV29-1
D: TRBD2
J: TRBJ2-2
DNA: TGCAGCGTTTATACTAGCGGGAGGATTCCCGGGGAGCTGTTTTTT
CDR3: CSVYTSGRIPGELFF

size: NA
V: TRBV7-9
D: NA
J: TRBJ2-7
DNA: TGTGCCAGCAGCTTAAGCATTTCCTACGAGCAGTACTTC
CDR3: CASSLSISYEQYF

size: NA
V: TRBV27
D: TRBD1
J: TRBJ2-7
DNA: TGTGCCAGCAGTTCAAAACAGGGGGCTTCGAACGAGCAGTACTTC
CDR3: CASSSKQGASNEQYF

size: once
V: TRBV27
D: NA
J: TRBJ2-1
DNA: TGTGCCAGCAGTTTATCCTTGCGGCCGATCTACAATGAGCAGTTCTTC
CDR3: CASSLSLRPIYNEQFF

size: NA
V: TRBV6-1
D: NA
J: TRBJ1-1
DNA: TGTGCCAGCTCTTTTATGGAGTACCCTCTGGAAGCTTTCTTT
CDR3: CASSFMEYPLEAFF

size: NA
V: TRBV5-5
D: TRBD2
J: TRBJ2-1
DNA: TGTGCCAGCAGCGACGGGACTAGCTCCCGGTCCTACAATGAGCAGTTCTTC
CDR3: CASSDGTSSRSYNEQFF

size: NA
V: TRBV11-2
D: TRBD2
J: TRBJ2-7
DNA: TGTGCCAGCAGCTTAGCCTTGAGGGGGACTAGGTCCTACGAGCAGTACTTC
CDR3: CASSLALRGTRSYEQYF

size: NA
V: TRBV7-6
D: TRBD1
J: TRBJ2-1
DNA: TGTGCCAGCAGCTTAGAGCAACCGGGACAGGGGTTTTTCAATGAGCAGTTCTTC
CDR3: CASSLEQPGQGFFNEQFF

size: NA
V: TRBV4-1
D: TRBD1
J: TRBJ2-7
DNA: TGCGCCAGCAGGCTCACAGGGGACCACGAGCAGTACTTC
CDR3: CASRLTGDHEQYF

size: NA
V: TRBV7-9
D: NA
J: TRBJ2-1
DNA: TGTGCCAGCAATTCTGCCGACCGTTACAATGAGCAGTTCTTC
CDR3: CASNSADRYNEQFF

size: NA
V: TRBV7-6
D: TRBD1
J: TRBJ2-7
DNA: TGTGCCAGCAGCCCCGGGACAGGGGGCTACGAGCAGTACTTC
CDR3: CASSPGTGGYEQYF

size: NA
V: TRBV9
D: TRBD2
J: TRBJ2-5
DNA: TGTGCCAGCAGCCCCAGGACTAGCAGGGAGACCCAGTACTTC
CDR3: CASSPRTSRETQYF

size: NA
V: TRBV9
D: NA
J: TRBJ2-7
DNA: TGTGCCAGCAGCGTAGGACAGTCTTGGGAGCAGTACTTC
CDR3: CASSVGQSWEQYF

size: NA
V: TRBV11-2
D: NA
J: TRBJ1-2
DNA: TGTGCCAGCAGCGTAATCCCCTATGGCTACACCTTC
CDR3: CASSVIPYGYTF

size: NA
V: TRBV5-1
D: NA
J: TRBJ1-1
DNA: TGCGCCAGCCGCCTGGGGTCCTACACTGAAGCTTTCTTT
CDR3: CASRLGSYTEAFF

size: NA
V: TRBV28
D: NA
J: TRBJ2-7
DNA: TGTGCCAGCAGTCAAGGGACTCCCGCCTACGAGCAGTACTTC
CDR3: CASSQGTPAYEQYF

size: NA
V: TRBV5-1
D: TRBD1
J: TRBJ2-1
DNA: TGCGCCAGCTCTGGGGACAGGGACTCCTACAATGAGCAGTTCTTC
CDR3: CASSGDRDSYNEQFF

size: NA
V: TRBV4-2
D: NA
J: TRBJ2-7
DNA: TGTGCCAGCAGCCAGACCCGAATGGGGGAGCAGTACTTC
CDR3: CASSQTRMGEQYF

size: NA
V: TRBV11-2
D: TRBD2
J: TRBJ2-7
DNA: TGTGCCAGCAGCTTAGCTCCTAGCGGGATCAACGAGCAGTACTTC
CDR3: CASSLAPSGINEQYF

size: NA
V: TRBV14
D: NA
J: TRBJ2-1
DNA: TGTGCCAGCAGCCAAGGAGAGGGACAAAGATACAATGAGCAGTTCTTC
CDR3: CASSQGEGQRYNEQFF

size: NA
V: TRBV11-3
D: NA
J: TRBJ2-3
DNA: TGTGCCAGCAGCTTAGGACCCCTCCAGGGGTCAGATACGCAGTATTTT
CDR3: CASSLGPLQGSDTQYF

size: NA
V: TRBV5-1
D: TRBD1
J: TRBJ1-3
DNA: TGCGCCAGCAGCTGGACAGGGGGCACTGGAAACACCATATATTTT
CDR3: CASSWTGGTGNTIYF

size: once
V: TRBV27
D: TRBD2
J: TRBJ2-7
DNA: TGTGCCAGCAGCTTAGCCCCTAGCGGGACGCCAGAGCAGTACTTC
CDR3: CASSLAPSGTPEQYF

size: NA
V: TRBV11-2
D: TRBD2
J: TRBJ2-3
DNA: TGTGCCAGCAGCTTAGAACTAGCGGGAGTGGGGGATACGCAGTATTTT
CDR3: CASSLELAGVGDTQYF

size: NA
V: TRBV18
D: NA
J: TRBJ2-3
DNA: TGTGCCAGCTCACGGAGCGCGCTGGTAGGAGATACGCAGTATTTT
CDR3: CASSRSALVGDTQYF

size: NA
V: TRBV5-8
D: TRBD2
J: TRBJ2-1
DNA: TGTGCCAGCAGCTACGGGACTAGCGGCAACAATGAGCAGTTCTTC
CDR3: CASSYGTSGNNEQFF

size: NA
V: TRBV7-9
D: TRBD2
J: TRBJ2-1
DNA: TGTGCCAGCAGTTCAGGACTAGCGAACTACAATGAGCAGTTCTTC
CDR3: CASSSGLANYNEQFF

size: NA
V: TRBV6-5
D: NA
J: TRBJ1-1
DNA: TGTGCCAGCAGTAAGGCAGGGAACACTGAAGCTTTCTTT
CDR3: CASSKAGNTEAFF

size: NA
V: TRBV7-9
D: NA
J: TRBJ2-1
DNA: TGTGCCAGCAGCTTGTTTAGCGGCTCCTACAATGAGCAGTTCTTC
CDR3: CASSLFSGSYNEQFF

size: NA
V: TRBV5-6
D: NA
J: TRBJ1-5
DNA: TGTGCCAGCAGCTTGGCGGCAGACAATCAGCCCCAGCATTTT
CDR3: CASSLAADNQPQHF

size: NA
V: TRBV11-2
D: TRBD2
J: TRBJ2-2
DNA: TGTGCCAGCAGCTTGGGACTAGCGGGAGTCCTTACCGGGGAGCTGTTTTTT
CDR3: CASSLGLAGVLTGELFF

size: NA
V: TRBV7-9
D: NA
J: TRBJ1-1
DNA: TGTGCCAGCAGCTCGCTCCGGGATGAAGCTTTCTTT
CDR3: CASSSLRDEAFF

size: NA
V: TRBV7-9
D: NA
J: TRBJ1-2
DNA: TGTGCCAGCAGCGACGGACAGAGCATCTATGGCTACACCTTC
CDR3: CASSDGQSIYGYTF

size: NA
V: TRBV5-1
D: NA
J: TRBJ1-1
DNA: TGCGCCAGCAGTTCGTATCAGGAGAACACTGAAGCTTTCTTT
CDR3: CASSSYQENTEAFF

size: once
V: TRBV21-1
D: NA
J: TRBJ2-5
DNA: TGTGCCAGCAGCAAGAAAAGGACAGGGGAAGAGACCCAGTACTTC
CDR3: CASSKKRTGEETQYF

size: NA
V: TRBV15
D: TRBD2
J: TRBJ2-6
DNA: TGTGCCACCAGCAGAGATCCACCGGGACTAGCGACTTCCTCTGGGGCCAACGTCCTGACTTTC
CDR3: CATSRDPPGLATSSGANVLTF

size: NA
V: TRBV2
D: NA
J: TRBJ2-3
DNA: TGTGCCAGCTGTGGGGGTTACACAGATACGCAGTATTTT
CDR3: CASCGGYTDTQYF

size: NA
V: TRBV14
D: TRBD1
J: TRBJ2-2
DNA: TGTGCCAGCAGCCAAGGAAGGGACAGGGAGAACACCGGGGAGCTGTTTTTT
CDR3: CASSQGRDRENTGELFF

size: NA
V: TRBV7-6
D: TRBD2
J: TRBJ2-1
DNA: TGTGCCAGCAGCTTCTCGGGGGGCAATGAGCAGTTCTTC
CDR3: CASSFSGGNEQFF

size: NA
V: TRBV18
D: TRBD2
J: TRBJ2-3
DNA: TGTGCCAGCTCACCAAGGACTAGCGGGAGAGATACGCAGTATTTT
CDR3: CASSPRTSGRDTQYF

size: NA
V: TRBV7-9
D: NA
J: TRBJ2-1
DNA: TGTGCCAGCAGCCCCGCTAGCACCTACAATGAGCAGTTCTTC
CDR3: CASSPASTYNEQFF

size: NA
V: TRBV28
D: NA
J: TRBJ2-7
DNA: TGTGCCAGCAGTTTTCCTCCCCCCGGGAACGAGCAGTACTTC
CDR3: CASSFPPPGNEQYF

size: few
V: TRBV15
D: NA
J: TRBJ1-5
DNA: TGTGCCACCAGCAGAGACAGGAATCAGCCCCAGCATTTT
CDR3: CATSRDRNQPQHF

size: NA
V: TRBV7-8
D: TRBD1
J: TRBJ2-7
DNA: TGTGCCAGCAGCTTGGAGGCAGGGGGCACCTACGAGCAGTACTTC
CDR3: CASSLEAGGTYEQYF

size: NA
V: TRBV18
D: NA
J: TRBJ2-5
DNA: TGTGCCAGCTCACCAGAGGAAGAGACCCAGTACTTC
CDR3: CASSPEEETQYF

size: NA
V: TRBV4-1
D: TRBD2
J: TRBJ2-7
DNA: TGCGCCAGCAGCCAGCTAGCGGGAGGACCCTCCTACGAGCAGTACTTC
CDR3: CASSQLAGGPSYEQYF

size: NA
V: TRBV7-8
D: NA
J: TRBJ2-7
DNA: TGTGCCAGCAGTTCCGGTGGGGGAAGACACTACGAGCAGTACTTC
CDR3: CASSSGGGRHYEQYF

size: NA
V: TRBV7-9
D: TRBD1
J: TRBJ1-2
DNA: TGTGCCAGCAGCGGTGGGACAGGGGCTCACTATGGCTACACCTTC
CDR3: CASSGGTGAHYGYTF